A selection of T cell receptor beta chains follows, all from one sample in a study of shared T cell receptors in the human thymus. This table comes from immunoSEQ multiplex PCR, and its TCRdb copy is limited to in-frame clones, with some not included. The sample carries approximately 660,000 clones, roughly 88% recorded once. This same sample was also taken into another study, of human thymus T cells.

Specimen: thymocytes. The source of these receptors is a boy under two years old with a congenital heart defect. Each CDR3 is given with its conserved first and last residue. The order of the fields is V gene, J gene, D gene, clone size, CDR3 DNA, CDR3 protein. A D gene is named only where the DNA matches it firmly. Not every row has a clone size; where given, it reads once, few, many or a size class.

V: TRBV10-3
J: TRBJ1-1
D: NA
size: NA
DNA: TGTGCCATCAGGGACTCCCGCATGAACACTGAAGCTTTCTTT
CDR3: CAIRDSRMNTEAFF

V: TRBV4-1
J: TRBJ1-3
D: NA
size: NA
DNA: TGCGCCAGCAGCCCTGACTTCCCGAGCTCTGGAAACACCATATATTTT
CDR3: CASSPDFPSSGNTIYF

V: TRBV7-9
J: TRBJ1-2
D: NA
size: NA
DNA: TGTGCCAGCAGCTTAGACGAGGCTCCGCCCTATGGCTACACCTTC
CDR3: CASSLDEAPPYGYTF

V: TRBV4-1
J: TRBJ2-7
D: TRBD2
size: NA
DNA: TGCGCCAGCAGCCACGGGACTAGCGGGAGTTACGAGCAGTACTTC
CDR3: CASSHGTSGSYEQYF

V: TRBV11-1
J: TRBJ2-1
D: TRBD2
size: NA
DNA: TGTGCCAGCAGCTCCCAACTAGCGGAGCAGTTCTTC
CDR3: CASSSQLAEQFF

V: TRBV11-3
J: TRBJ2-1
D: TRBD2
size: NA
DNA: TGTGCCAGCAGCTTTGGACTAGCGGGAGTAAGAGGTGATGAGCAGTTCTTC
CDR3: CASSFGLAGVRGDEQFF

V: TRBV7-2
J: TRBJ2-7
D: TRBD1
size: NA
DNA: TGTGCCAGCAGCGCCCGACAGGGGGCGATCTACGAGCAGTACTTC
CDR3: CASSARQGAIYEQYF

V: TRBV10-3
J: TRBJ1-2
D: TRBD1
size: NA
DNA: TGTGCCATCAGTGGCCCAACGACAGGGATCCTCTATGGCTACACCTTC
CDR3: CAISGPTTGILYGYTF

V: TRBV27
J: TRBJ2-2
D: TRBD1
size: NA
DNA: TGTGCCAGCAGAGGGGACAGGGGACAGCCGACCGGGGAGCTGTTTTTT
CDR3: CASRGDRGQPTGELFF

V: TRBV21-1
J: TRBJ2-1
D: NA
size: NA
DNA: TGTGCCAGCAGCAAAGGACCATCGGGACAACTCTACAATGAGCAGTTCTTC
CDR3: CASSKGPSGQLYNEQFF

V: TRBV12-5
J: TRBJ2-6
D: TRBD1
size: NA
DNA: TGTGCTAGTGGTCTCGGGACAGAGGGGCCCGGGGCCAACGTCCTGACTTTC
CDR3: CASGLGTEGPGANVLTF

V: TRBV2
J: TRBJ2-1
D: TRBD2
size: NA
DNA: TGTGCCAGCAGTTGGACTAGCGGTCAAAGCGCCTACAATGAGCAGTTCTTC
CDR3: CASSWTSGQSAYNEQFF

V: TRBV4-3
J: TRBJ1-1
D: NA
size: few
DNA: TGCGCCAGCAGCCAAGAGTGGGAGGGGGACACTGAAGCTTTCTTT
CDR3: CASSQEWEGDTEAFF

V: TRBV28
J: TRBJ2-1
D: TRBD1
size: NA
DNA: TGTGCCAGCTGTGAGGGACAGGGTCGAAATGAGCAGTTCTTC
CDR3: CASCEGQGRNEQFF

V: TRBV5-1
J: TRBJ1-1
D: NA
size: NA
DNA: TGCGCCAGCAGCTTGACGACCACAGGGAAGAACACTGAAGCTTTCTTT
CDR3: CASSLTTTGKNTEAFF

V: TRBV30
J: TRBJ1-2
D: NA
size: NA
DNA: TGTGCCTGGAGTGTAAAGGGGAACTATGGCTACACCTTC
CDR3: CAWSVKGNYGYTF

V: TRBV6-5
J: TRBJ2-7
D: TRBD2
size: NA
DNA: TGTGCCAGCAGCTCTAGCGGGAGGGATAGTTGGCAGTACTTC
CDR3: CASSSSGRDSWQYF

V: TRBV27
J: TRBJ2-7
D: TRBD2
size: NA
DNA: TGTGCCAGCAGTTTAAAAGGAAACGGACTAGCGGGAGGTCCCAAGACCTACGAGCAGTACTTC
CDR3: CASSLKGNGLAGGPKTYEQYF

V: TRBV4-3
J: TRBJ2-3
D: TRBD2
size: NA
DNA: TGCGCCAGCAGCCAATCAAGTGGTGGGGCAACTAGCGGGAGGACAGATACGCAGTATTTT
CDR3: CASSQSSGGATSGRTDTQYF

V: TRBV6-1
J: TRBJ2-7
D: NA
size: NA
DNA: TGTGCCAGCAGAGTAGACAGACGCGAGCAGTACTTC
CDR3: CASRVDRREQYF

V: TRBV19
J: TRBJ1-5
D: NA
size: NA
DNA: TGTGCCAGTAGTATATCCCCTCTGAGTAGCCGCAATCAGCCCCAGCATTTT
CDR3: CASSISPLSSRNQPQHF

V: TRBV30
J: TRBJ2-3
D: TRBD2
size: NA
DNA: TGTGCCTGGAGTCACCCTCTCGGACTAGTCTGGGGGGATACGCAGTATTTT
CDR3: CAWSHPLGLVWGDTQYF

V: TRBV18
J: TRBJ2-7
D: NA
size: NA
DNA: TGTGCCAGCTCACCGAACCAGGGTACCGAGCAGTACTTC
CDR3: CASSPNQGTEQYF

V: TRBV7-6
J: TRBJ2-7
D: TRBD2
size: NA
DNA: TGTGCCAGCAGCTTAGTCGTAGCGGGCCACTCCTACGAGCAGTACTTC
CDR3: CASSLVVAGHSYEQYF

V: TRBV7-2
J: TRBJ2-3
D: TRBD1
size: once
DNA: TGTGCCAGCAGCCCCCGGACAGGGAAGTTGACAGATACGCAGTATTTT
CDR3: CASSPRTGKLTDTQYF

V: TRBV4-3
J: TRBJ2-1
D: NA
size: NA
DNA: TGCGCCAGCAGTCCACGTGAGGTGGAGGGCCTCTACAATGAGCAGTTCTTC
CDR3: CASSPREVEGLYNEQFF

V: TRBV12-5
J: TRBJ2-7
D: TRBD1
size: NA
DNA: TGTGCTAGTGGACTAACCCGACAGGGGGCCCTTCACTACGAGCAGTACTTC
CDR3: CASGLTRQGALHYEQYF

V: TRBV28
J: TRBJ1-2
D: TRBD1
size: NA
DNA: TGTGCCAGCAGTTTGGGGACAGGGGGCTATGGCTACACCTTC
CDR3: CASSLGTGGYGYTF

V: TRBV5-4
J: TRBJ1-2
D: TRBD1
size: NA
DNA: TGTGCCAGCAGCCGGGGACAGATGTCGGACTATGGCTACACCTTC
CDR3: CASSRGQMSDYGYTF

V: TRBV19
J: TRBJ2-1
D: TRBD1
size: NA
DNA: TGTGCCAGTACTGGACAGGGTGTGAAGAATGAGCAGTTCTTC
CDR3: CASTGQGVKNEQFF

V: TRBV5-1
J: TRBJ2-1
D: NA
size: NA
DNA: TGCGCCAGCAGCTTGCCGCCAGGGCCTAGCAATGAGCAGTTCTTC
CDR3: CASSLPPGPSNEQFF

V: TRBV7-9
J: TRBJ1-4
D: NA
size: NA
DNA: TGTGCCAGCAGCTCCGAGGGCAGTTGGGCAACTAATGAAAAACTGTTTTTT
CDR3: CASSSEGSWATNEKLFF

V: TRBV5-1
J: TRBJ1-5
D: NA
size: NA
DNA: TGCGCCAGCAGCTTGGTCGGGAATAGCAATCAGCCCCAGCATTTT
CDR3: CASSLVGNSNQPQHF

V: TRBV28
J: TRBJ2-5
D: NA
size: NA
DNA: TGTGCCAGCAGTCCCCCGGGAGAGACCCAGTACTTC
CDR3: CASSPPGETQYF

V: TRBV29-1
J: TRBJ2-7
D: TRBD2
size: NA
DNA: TGCAGCGTTCACGAAGGGACTAGCGGGGACTACGAGCAGTACTTC
CDR3: CSVHEGTSGDYEQYF

V: TRBV5-1
J: TRBJ2-3
D: NA
size: NA
DNA: TGCGCCAGCAGCTTTAGGAGCAAGGCGGATACGCAGTATTTT
CDR3: CASSFRSKADTQYF

V: TRBV6-5
J: TRBJ2-7
D: NA
size: NA
DNA: TGTGCCAGCAGTTACTTGAGGGCCTCTTACGAGCAGTACTTC
CDR3: CASSYLRASYEQYF

V: TRBV20-1
J: TRBJ1-2
D: NA
size: NA
DNA: TGCAGTGCTAGAGGGCCACAGTGCTACACCTTC
CDR3: CSARGPQCYTF

V: TRBV6-6
J: TRBJ2-5
D: TRBD1
size: NA
DNA: TGTGCCAGCAGCTTGACTCGGGACAGGGGACGGGAGACCCAGTACTTC
CDR3: CASSLTRDRGRETQYF

V: TRBV11-3
J: TRBJ2-2
D: TRBD2
size: NA
DNA: TGTGCCAGCAGCCTGTTCAGTAGCGGGTCCCCCCCCGGGGAGCTGTTTTTT
CDR3: CASSLFSSGSPPGELFF